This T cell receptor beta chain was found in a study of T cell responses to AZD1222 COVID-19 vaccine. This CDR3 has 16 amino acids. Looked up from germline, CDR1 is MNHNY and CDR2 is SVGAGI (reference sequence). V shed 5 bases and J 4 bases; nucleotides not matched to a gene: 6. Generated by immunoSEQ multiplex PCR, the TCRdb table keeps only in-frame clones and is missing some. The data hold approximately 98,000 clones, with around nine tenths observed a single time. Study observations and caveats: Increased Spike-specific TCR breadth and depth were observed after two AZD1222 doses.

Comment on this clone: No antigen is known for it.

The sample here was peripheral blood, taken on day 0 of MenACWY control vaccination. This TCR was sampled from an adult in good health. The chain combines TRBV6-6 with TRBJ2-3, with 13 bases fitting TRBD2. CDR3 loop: CASSRTSGGASDTQYF. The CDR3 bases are TGTGCCAGCAGTCGAACTAGCGGGGGGGCTTCAGATACGCAGTATTTT.